One sample yielded the 15 T cell receptor beta chains listed below, sequenced in a study of cytomegalovirus exposure and HLA in healthy donors. Libraries were prepared by immunoSEQ multiplex PCR; TCRdb keeps only in-frame clonotypes and omits some of them. Of more than 300,000 clones in the sample, roughly 90% were seen once. The specimen sequenced was PBMCs. These receptors all stem from a woman younger than 35 in good health and CMV-seronegative.

This clone was found a few times. The CDR3 loop reads CASSRASGQSSTDTQYF. CDR3 DNA sequence: TGTGCCAGCAGCAGAGCTAGCGGCCAATCTAGCACAGATACGCAGTATTTT. The rearrangement uses TRBV7-2 and TRBJ2-3; TRBD2 aligns across 7 bases. Germline CDR1 is SGHTA and CDR2 is FQGNSA. The CDR3 length is 17 residues. Trimming removed 5 bases from V and 0 bases from J; junction bases left unmatched: 11. Drawing the rest from reference TRBV7-2 and TRBJ2-3, the complete variable domain is GAGVSQSPSNKVTEKGKDVELRCDPISGHTALYWYRQSLGQGLEFLIYFQGNSAPDKSGLPSDRFSAERTGGSVSTLTIQRTQQEDSAVYLCASSRASGQSSTDTQYFGPGTRLTVL.

V usage is TRBV6-1 and J usage is TRBJ2-3, with 7 bases lining up with TRBD2. Looked up from germline, CDR1 is MNHNS and CDR2 is SASEGT. Trimming removed 8 bases from V and 1 base from J; junction bases left unmatched: 6. This CDR3 spans 14 amino acids. The CDR3 nucleotides are TGTGCCAGCGCCGGGGGGTGGGGCACAGATACGCAGTATTTT. It yields the protein CASAGGWGTDTQYF.

Concerning this clone: The same CDR3 also results from other DNA sequences found in this sample. The chain couples TRBV5-1 to TRBJ1-1; 8 nucleotides line up with TRBD1. V dropped 2 bases and J dropped 4; count of bases not matched to a gene: 1. The germline gives CDR1 SGHRS, CDR2 YFSETQ. This CDR3 has 13 amino acids. The CDR3 reads CASSLTGGTEAFF. Written as DNA, the CDR3 is TGCGCCAGCAGCTTAACAGGGGGCACTGAAGCTTTCTTT.

V gene TRBV12-5 combines with J gene TRBJ2-1; the match to TRBD2 covers 9 bases. V lost 5 bases, J lost 5 bases, and 7 bases stayed unmatched. The CDR3 has 15 residues. The V gene's germline CDR1 is LGHNT and CDR2 FRNRAP. As DNA, the CDR3 is TGTGCTAGTGGTCTGGGCGGGGGGGCCCACAATGAGCAGTTCTTC. Its translation: CASGLGGGAHNEQFF. Full variable domain (remainder filled in from reference TRBV12-5 and TRBJ2-1): DARVTQTPRHKVTEMGQEVTMRCQPILGHNTVFWYRQTMMQGLELLAYFRNRAPLDDSGMPKDRFSAEMPDATLATLKIQPSEPRDSAVYFCASGLGGGAHNEQFFGPGTRLTVL.

The chain combines TRBV27 with TRBJ2-2; 7 nucleotides agree with TRBD1. Per germline, CDR1 MNHEY and CDR2 SMNVEV (reference sequence). The CDR3 extends over 14 amino acids. With 5 bases clipped from V and 7 bases from J, the junction kept 7 bases outside the gene matches. CDR3 in amino acids: CASSTYQGDGELFF. The CDR3 DNA reads as TGTGCCAGCAGTACCTACCAGGGGGACGGGGAGCTGTTTTTT.

Remarks on this clone: At the DNA level, this CDR3 is encoded by other sequences in the same sample as well. The CDR3: CASSPSYEQYF. The CDR3 region has the DNA TGTGCCAGCAGCCCGTCCTACGAGCAGTACTTC. J is TRBJ2-7 and V is TRBV7-2; D is unresolved. Germline V gives CDR1 SGHTA, CDR2 FQGNSA. CDR3 length: 11 amino acids. V lost 5 bases and J lost 1, with 3 bases in between.

This clone was detected a few times. The V call is TRBV9, the J call TRBJ2-7, with 9 bases fitting TRBD2. CDR1 is SGDLS and CDR2 is YYNGEE in the germline V gene. Trimming at V came to 3 bases and at J to 3 bases, leaving 7 bases not matched to a gene. The CDR3 spans 15 residues. The CDR3 nucleotides read TGTGCCAGCAGCGCTAGTAGCGGGAGCCTCTACGAGCAGTACTTC. Amino acid sequence: CASSASSGSLYEQYF.

This clone has a single count. The chain uses TRBV6-4 and TRBJ2-3; TRBD2 agrees at 8 bases. CDR1 and CDR2 from the germline V gene are MRHNA and SNTAGT. The J segment lost 4 bases and the V segment lost 5 bases, leaving 5 bases of the junction unmatched. The length of the CDR3 is 14 residues. DNA for the CDR3: TGTGCCAGCAGTAGCGGGAGCCCGCCAGATACGCAGTATTTT. Translated: CASSSGSPPDTQYF.

The chain joins TRBV27 to TRBJ1-1; 7 bases are shared with TRBD1. Germline lookup yields CDR1 MNHEY and CDR2 SMNVEV (reference sequence). Trimming took 5 bases from V and 0 from J; bases not matched to a gene: 12. The CDR3 runs to 17 residues. CDR3 in amino acids: CASSPGPSTGLNTEAFF. The CDR3 nucleotides are TGTGCCAGCAGTCCGGGACCCTCGACAGGGTTGAACACTGAAGCTTTCTTT.

This clone was detected a few times. The chain links TRBV19 to TRBJ1-1; D might be TRBD1 (5 bases). The germline V gene has CDR1 LNHDA and CDR2 SQIVND (reference sequence). This CDR3 is built from 12 residues. V lost 5 bases to trimming and J lost 10 bases, with 14 bases between them. CDR3 sequence: CASSSRRRGAFF. For the CDR3, the DNA is TGTGCCAGTAGTTCCCGACGGAGGGGAGCTTTCTTT.

This sequence joins TRBV29-1 and TRBJ2-7, with 7 bases that match TRBD2. The germline V gene has CDR1 SQVTM and CDR2 ANQGSEA. The junction had 2 bases not matched to a gene; V was cut back by 5 bases and J by 1 base. The CDR3 is 12 residues long. The CDR3 DNA reads TGCAGCGTTAGCGGGGAATCCTACGAGCAGTACTTC. It translates to CSVSGESYEQYF.

The chain uses TRBV18 and TRBJ2-4; 12 bases fit TRBD2. Trimming removed 6 bases from V and 9 bases from J; junction bases left unmatched: 9. The CDR3 length is 15 residues. Germline CDR1 is KGHSH and CDR2 is LQKENI. The CDR3 bases are TGTGCCAGCTCCCGGACTAGCGGGACGGGAGGCATTCAGTACTTC. It yields the protein CASSRTSGTGGIQYF.

The chain links TRBV19 to TRBJ2-1; tentative D call: TRBD1 (5 bases). Trimming took 10 bases from V and 8 from J, leaving 12 bases between them. Per germline, CDR1 LNHDA and CDR2 SQIVND (reference sequence). The CDR3 has 11 residues. In nucleotides, the CDR3 is TGTGCCACCCAAGGGGTCCATGAGCAGTTCTTC. Translation gives CATQGVHEQFF. Full variable domain (missing parts from reference TRBV19 and TRBJ2-1): DGGITQSPKYLFRKEGQNVTLSCEQNLNHDAMYWYRQDPGQGLRLIYYSQIVNDFQKGDIAEGYSVSREKKESFPLTVTSAQKNPTAFYLCATQGVHEQFFGPGTRLTVL.

The CDR3 DNA follows: TGTGCCAGCAGTTTAAAAGGGCTAGCGCACGTCGAGCAGTTCTTC. It encodes CASSLKGLAHVEQFF. This chain joins TRBV27 and TRBJ2-1; D might be TRBD2 (6 bases). Germline CDR1 MNHEY, CDR2 SMNVEV (reference sequence). The CDR3 is 15 amino acids. V dropped 2 bases and J dropped 10 bases, with 18 bases sitting between them.

CDR3 nucleotides: TGCGCCAGCAGCTTAAACAGGGAGTTGGGCTCCTACGAGCAGTACTTC. This encodes CASSLNRELGSYEQYF. The genes are TRBV5-1 and TRBJ2-7; D possibly corresponds to TRBD1 (6 bases). The CDR3 has 16 residues. Germline V gene data show CDR1 as SGHRS and CDR2 as YFSETQ. Trimming pared 2 bases from V and 0 bases from J, leaving 15 bases between.